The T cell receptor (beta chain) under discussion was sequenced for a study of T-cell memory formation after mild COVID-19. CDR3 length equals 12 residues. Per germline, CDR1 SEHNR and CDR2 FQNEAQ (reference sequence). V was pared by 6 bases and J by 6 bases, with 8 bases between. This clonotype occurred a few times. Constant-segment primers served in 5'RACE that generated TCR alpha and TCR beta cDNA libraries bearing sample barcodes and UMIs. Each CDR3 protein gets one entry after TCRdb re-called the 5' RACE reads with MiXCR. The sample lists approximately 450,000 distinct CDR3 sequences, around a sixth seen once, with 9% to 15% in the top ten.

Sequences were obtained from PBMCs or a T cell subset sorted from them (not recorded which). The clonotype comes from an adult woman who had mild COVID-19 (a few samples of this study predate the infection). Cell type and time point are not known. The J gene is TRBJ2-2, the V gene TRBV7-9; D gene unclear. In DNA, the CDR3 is TGTGCCAGCAGACAAGACCCCGGGGAGCTGTTTTTT. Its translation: CASRQDPGELFF.